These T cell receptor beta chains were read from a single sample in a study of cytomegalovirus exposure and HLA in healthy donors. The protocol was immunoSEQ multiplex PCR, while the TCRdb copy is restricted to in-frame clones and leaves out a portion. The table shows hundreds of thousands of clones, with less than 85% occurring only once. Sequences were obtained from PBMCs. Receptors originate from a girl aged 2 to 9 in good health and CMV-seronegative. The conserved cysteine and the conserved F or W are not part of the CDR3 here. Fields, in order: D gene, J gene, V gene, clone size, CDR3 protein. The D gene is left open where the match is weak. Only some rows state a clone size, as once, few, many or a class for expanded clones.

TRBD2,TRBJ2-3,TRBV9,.,ASSPLGGRGTDTQY
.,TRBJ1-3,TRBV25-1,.,ASSEYLIVVASGNTIY
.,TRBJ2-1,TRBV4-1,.,ASSPGGLRGLNNEQF
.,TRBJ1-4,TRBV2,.,ASIADSVNEKLF
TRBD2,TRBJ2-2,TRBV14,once,ASSPRTSGNTGELF
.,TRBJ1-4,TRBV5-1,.,ASGSGGFGEKLF
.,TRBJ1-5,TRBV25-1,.,ASSRHSAGLMFPQH
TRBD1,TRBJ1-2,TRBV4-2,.,ASSRAKLGQAGISNYGYT
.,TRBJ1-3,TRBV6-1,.,ASKLQGDSGNTIY
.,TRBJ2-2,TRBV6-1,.,ASSVGGRTGELF
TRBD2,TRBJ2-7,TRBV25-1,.,ASSETGRENEQY
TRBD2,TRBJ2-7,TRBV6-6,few,ASRMRESHEQY
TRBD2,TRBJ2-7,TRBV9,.,ASSVERGPTYEQY
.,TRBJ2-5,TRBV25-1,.,ASSDSRGGETQY
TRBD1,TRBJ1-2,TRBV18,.,ASSPSGTGEYYGYT
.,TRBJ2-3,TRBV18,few,ASSPSSADTQY
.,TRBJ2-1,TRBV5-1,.,ASSQWDTSNEQF
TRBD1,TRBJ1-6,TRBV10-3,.,AVGTGRNSPLH
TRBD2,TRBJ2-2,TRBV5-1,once,ASSFGTSGTGELF
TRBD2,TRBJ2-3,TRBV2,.,ASSEVLAGGADTQY
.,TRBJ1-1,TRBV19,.,ASSMGGATEAF
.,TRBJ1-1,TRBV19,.,ASRGSAGTYTEAF
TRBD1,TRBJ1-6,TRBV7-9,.,ASSLMGQGRGSPLH